Following are 32 T cell receptor beta chains from one sample sequenced in a study of regulatory and conventional T cells in RAG deficiency. Conventional CD4+ T cells were sorted from blood as CD25-low CD127-high cells. Clones were sequenced by immunoSEQ multiplex PCR, and TCRdb holds only the in-frame ones, with some missing. The table has 25,000 to 35,000 clones, roughly 96% seen once; the top ten hold 0.15% to 0.2%. These records were also assigned to another study, of regulatory T cells. That source reports: Amplification used 52 TRBV primers and 13 TRBJ primers.

Sequenced input: CD25- CD4+ T cells sorted from blood. Receptors were obtained from a human donor in good health.

V gene TRBV27 combines with J gene TRBJ2-4, with D possibly TRBD1 on 6 matching bases. Germline V lookup: CDR1 MNHEY, CDR2 SMNVEV (reference sequence). The CDR3 has 15 residues. V was shortened by 5 bases and J by 4 bases, with 15 bases between the two germline ends. The CDR3 spells CASSQTGTQKNIQYF. In nucleotides, the CDR3 is TGTGCCAGCAGTCAGACCGGGACACAAAAAAACATTCAGTACTTC.

As DNA, the CDR3 is TGTGCCAGCGAAGAGACGGGGACTAGGAACACTGAAGCTTTCTTT. Translation gives CASEETGTRNTEAFF. The V and J genes are TRBV18 and TRBJ1-1, with a weak D call TRBD1 (5 bases). The CDR3 has 15 amino acids. Germline values: CDR1 KGHSH, CDR2 LQKENI. V was clipped by 8 bases and J by 1 base, with 17 bases between them.

The genes are TRBV5-4 and TRBJ1-2; D gene unclear. Germline V gene sequence: CDR1 SGHNT, CDR2 YYREEE (reference sequence). The CDR3 contains 16 residues. V lost 0 bases, J lost 7 bases, and 19 bases lay in between. This CDR3 is CASSLAGDRRAGGYTF. CDR3 nucleotide sequence: TGTGCCAGCAGCTTGGCGGGCGATAGAAGGGCGGGTGGCTACACCTTC.

The V call is TRBV7-3, the J call TRBJ1-5; D is undetermined. CDR3 size: 13 residues. CDR1 SGHTA and CDR2 FQGTGA come from the germline V gene. V was clipped by 1 base and J by 7 bases, with 8 bases between them. CDR3 in DNA: TGTGCCAGCAGCTTAAGGGGAGGACAGCCCCAGCATTTT. Translating it yields CASSLRGGQPQHF. The full variable domain, completed using reference TRBV7-3 and TRBJ1-5, is GAGVSQTPSNKVTEKGKYVELRCDPISGHTALYWYRQSLGQGPEFLIYFQGTGAADDSGLPNDRFFAVRPEGSVSTLKIQRTERGDSAVYLCASSLRGGQPQHFGDGTRLSIL.

This sequence joins TRBV4-1 and TRBJ1-3; a weak D match, TRBD1 (5 bases). Trimming pared 2 bases from V and 4 bases from J, leaving 12 bases between. The length of the CDR3 is 15 residues. The germline CDR1 and CDR2 sequences are MGHRA and YSYEKL. CDR3 DNA sequence: TGCGCCAGCAGCCAACCGGGACTTATGGGAAACACCATATATTTT. It translates to CASSQPGLMGNTIYF.

The rearrangement uses TRBV5-8 and TRBJ2-3; D unresolved. Trimming took 0 bases from V and 6 from J, leaving 8 bases between them. This CDR3 has 13 residues. Germline V gene sequence: CDR1 SGHTS, CDR2 YDEGEE. In nucleotides, the CDR3 is TGTGCCAGCAGCTTGGGTAGGCGGGATACGCAGTATTTT. Encoded protein: CASSLGRRDTQYF.

V is TRBV9 and J is TRBJ2-7; 10 bases align to TRBD2. Germline V lookup: CDR1 SGDLS, CDR2 YYNGEE. Trimming cost V 0 bases and J 3 bases; bases outside gene matches: 9. The CDR3 has 17 residues. The CDR3 coding sequence is TGTGCCAGCAGCGTAGGAAGCGGGGGGGCCACTGGCTACGAGCAGTACTTC. This sequence encodes CASSVGSGGATGYEQYF.

The CDR3 sequence is CASSRTGYGYTF. In nucleotides, the CDR3 is TGTGCCAGCAGCAGGACAGGGTATGGCTACACCTTC. V and J are TRBV28 and TRBJ1-2; TRBD1 matches 8 bases. The length of the CDR3 is 12 residues. J gave up 5 bases and V 6 bases, and 2 bases lay outside the gene matches. Germline CDR1 and CDR2: MDHEN and SYDVKM.

This clone is a singleton in its sample. This chain joins TRBV5-1 and TRBJ2-7; TRBD2 is a possible D gene (7 bases). Trimming cost V 0 bases and J 0 bases, with 10 bases left between them. This CDR3 spans 15 amino acids. Germline V gene sequence: CDR1 SGHRS, CDR2 YFSETQ. The CDR3 nucleotides read TGCGCCAGCAGCTTGGCCGCGGGGGCCTCCTACGAGCAGTACTTC. Protein product: CASSLAAGASYEQYF.

V and J are TRBV7-2 and TRBJ1-5; TRBD1 is a possible D gene (5 bases). The length of the CDR3 is 13 residues. Per the germline V gene, CDR1 is SGHTA and CDR2 is FQGNSA. The ends were cut back, 5 bases at V and 5 bases at J, with 10 bases in the middle. The CDR3 sequence is CASSAGHYQPQHF. Here the CDR3 DNA reads TGTGCCAGCAGCGCCGGACATTATCAGCCCCAGCATTTT.

The rearrangement uses TRBV5-4 and TRBJ2-3; a possible D gene is TRBD2 (5 bases). The CDR3 length is 18 residues. Germline assignment: CDR1 SGHNT and CDR2 YYREEE (reference sequence). V was pared by 4 bases and J by 3 bases, with 24 bases between. The chain's CDR3 is CASSPPSRRGRRTDTQYF. As DNA, the CDR3 is TGTGCCAGCAGCCCGCCCTCGAGACGGGGTCGACGGACAGATACGCAGTATTTT. The variable domain in full, with the rest retrieved from reference TRBV5-4 and TRBJ2-3, is ETGVTQSPTHLIKTRGQQVTLRCSSQSGHNTVSWYQQALGQGPQFIFQYYREEENGRGNFPPRFSGLQFPNYSSELNVNALELDDSALYLCASSPPSRRGRRTDTQYFGPGTRLTVL.

The rearrangement joins TRBV6-6 to TRBJ2-7; possibly TRBD1 for D (5 bases). CDR3 length equals 14 residues. Trimming pared 5 bases from V and 2 bases from J, leaving 13 bases between. Germline loops: CDR1 MNHNY, CDR2 SVGAGI (reference sequence). In DNA, the CDR3 is TGTGCCAGCAGTCTAAGGACACCGGCCTACGAGCAGTACTTC. Its translation: CASSLRTPAYEQYF.

Details on this clone: The same CDR3 arises from other DNA sequences in this sample as well. The chain combines TRBV5-4 with TRBJ1-6, with D perhaps matching TRBD1 (6 bases). This CDR3 has 16 residues. CDR1 and CDR2 from the germline V gene are SGHNT and YYREEE (reference sequence). V was cut by 4 bases and J by 6 bases, with 17 bases left in between. The chain's CDR3 is CASSKGQSEVNSPLHF. CDR3 sequence (DNA): TGTGCCAGCAGCAAAGGACAGAGTGAGGTTAATTCACCCCTCCACTTT. The full variable domain, rest sourced from reference TRBV5-4 and TRBJ1-6, is ETGVTQSPTHLIKTRGQQVTLRCSSQSGHNTVSWYQQALGQGPQFIFQYYREEENGRGNFPPRFSGLQFPNYSSELNVNALELDDSALYLCASSKGQSEVNSPLHFGNGTRLTVT.

The rearrangement links TRBV27 to TRBJ1-1, with 8 bases identical to TRBD1. The CDR3 loop spans 14 amino acids. Germline trimming cut 5 bases from V and 5 bases from J; bases unmatched to any gene: 7. The germline gives CDR1 MNHEY, CDR2 SMNVEV (reference sequence). The CDR3 spells CASSPQGVKTEAFF. The CDR3 DNA sequence: TGTGCCAGCAGTCCACAGGGGGTTAAGACTGAAGCTTTCTTT.

The V and J genes are TRBV30 and TRBJ1-3; D may be TRBD1 (5 bases). Germline V gene sequence: CDR1 GTSNPN, CDR2 SVGIG (reference sequence). The CDR3 length is 14 residues. Trimming removed 5 bases from V and 0 bases from J, with 11 bases in between. The CDR3 is CAWGPGGSGNTIYF. CDR3 nucleotide sequence: TGTGCCTGGGGACCGGGGGGCTCTGGAAACACCATATATTTT.

J is TRBJ2-2 and V is TRBV6-6; D is possibly TRBD1 (6 bases). This CDR3 is 13 amino acids long. Deletions cut 6 bases from V and 7 bases from J, with 12 bases between. The V gene's germline CDR1 is MNHNY and CDR2 SVGAGI (reference sequence). Here the CDR3 reads CASRAGVGGELFF. The CDR3 bases are TGTGCCAGCAGGGCAGGGGTAGGCGGGGAGCTGTTTTTT.

The J gene is TRBJ2-3, the V gene TRBV6-5, with 8 bases that match TRBD2. V lost 2 bases to trimming and J lost 6 bases; unmatched junction nucleotides: 7. There are 15 residues in the CDR3. Per the germline V gene, CDR1 is MNHEY and CDR2 is SVGAGI. CDR3 region: CASSYGRTSPDTQYF. The CDR3, as DNA: TGTGCCAGCAGTTACGGCAGGACTAGCCCGGATACGCAGTATTTT.

The table lists this clone with a few counts. The chain recombines TRBV27 with TRBJ1-2; perhaps TRBD1 as D (5 bases). Germline assignment: CDR1 MNHEY and CDR2 SMNVEV (reference sequence). The CDR3 length is 14 residues. The V gene lost 3 bases and the J gene lost 4 bases, with 12 bases spanning the gap. In DNA, the CDR3 is TGTGCCAGCAGTTTCTCGGCAGGGCCCTATGGCTACACCTTC. It encodes CASSFSAGPYGYTF.

The chain employs TRBV10-3 and TRBJ2-2, with D possibly being TRBD1 (5 bases). There are 13 residues in the CDR3. Germline CDR1 ENHRY, CDR2 SYGVKD. V lost 5 bases, J lost 4 bases, and 8 bases lay in between. The CDR3 sequence: CAISTGTTGELFF. CDR3 DNA sequence: TGTGCCATCAGTACAGGAACCACCGGGGAGCTGTTTTTT.

V and J are TRBV2 and TRBJ1-1; D possibly corresponds to TRBD1 (5 bases). There are 12 residues in the CDR3. The germline V gene has CDR1 SNHLY and CDR2 FYNNEI. V dropped 2 bases and J dropped 10 bases, with 11 bases sitting between them. The CDR3, as DNA: TGTGCCAGCAGTGAACAAGGGGTAGGAGCTTTCTTT. Amino acids: CASSEQGVGAFF.

The V call is TRBV5-4, the J call TRBJ2-1, with 8 nucleotides matching TRBD2. Trimming cost V 2 bases and J 0 bases; bases outside gene matches: 16. Germline lookup yields CDR1 SGHNT and CDR2 YYREEE (reference sequence). There are 20 residues in the CDR3. CDR3 in amino acids: CASSFPLGGGGLSSYNEQFF. The CDR3 DNA sequence: TGTGCCAGCAGCTTCCCATTGGGAGGCGGGGGGCTTAGCTCCTACAATGAGCAGTTCTTC.

The J gene is TRBJ2-1, the V gene TRBV5-1; 8 nucleotides match TRBD1. The CDR3 contains 14 residues. V lost 9 bases, J lost 7 bases, and 12 bases stayed unmatched. Per the germline V gene, CDR1 is SGHRS and CDR2 is YFSETQ. CDR3 amino acids: CATTIDRGRNEQFF. The CDR3 region has the DNA TGCGCCACCACCATTGACAGGGGCAGGAATGAGCAGTTCTTC.

The chain has TRBV30 and TRBJ1-2, with D possibly matching TRBD1 (6 bases). Germline V CDR1 and CDR2: GTSNPN, SVGIG (reference sequence). CDR3 length equals 12 residues. V was trimmed by 5 bases and J by 4 bases, leaving 11 bases between them. The CDR3 DNA is TGTGCCTGGGGCCAGGGGAGCTATGGCTACACCTTC. Residues: CAWGQGSYGYTF.

The chain has TRBV4-1 and TRBJ1-2; no firm D call. CDR3 length: 15 residues. V lost 0 bases to trimming and J lost 5 bases, with 13 bases between them. CDR1 is MGHRA and CDR2 is YSYEKL in the germline V gene. This CDR3 reads CASSQELGSQYGYTF. In DNA, the CDR3 is TGCGCCAGCAGCCAAGAACTCGGTTCCCAATATGGCTACACCTTC.

This chain links TRBV11-2 with TRBJ1-1, with D unclear. This CDR3 has 15 residues. From germline, CDR1 is SGHAT and CDR2 FQNNGV. Trimming took 5 bases from V and 5 from J, leaving 18 bases between them. The CDR3 sequence: CASSGQRKVWTEAFF. Written as DNA, the CDR3 is TGTGCCAGCAGCGGGCAGCGGAAAGTTTGGACTGAAGCTTTCTTT.

This chain joins TRBV7-9 and TRBJ1-1, with no clear D. The V end lost 5 bases, the J end lost 7 bases, and 11 bases lay between the germline ends. Germline CDR1 SEHNR, CDR2 FQNEAQ (reference sequence). CDR3 length: 12 amino acids. The DNA for the CDR3 is TGTGCCAGCAGCACCCCGTTGAGTGAAGCTTTCTTT. This codes for CASSTPLSEAFF.

This chain connects TRBV11-2 to TRBJ1-5, with 7 bases fitting TRBD1. The CDR3 loop spans 15 amino acids. Germline V gene data show CDR1 as SGHAT and CDR2 as FQNNGV. Losses at the gene ends were 4 bases for V and 7 bases for J; bases not matched to a gene: 10. The CDR3, as DNA: TGTGCCAGCAGCTCAAATACAGGGGACGGGCAGCCCCAGCATTTT. It translates to CASSSNTGDGQPQHF.

The CDR3 reads CASSGRTAFGANVLTF. The CDR3 DNA sequence: TGTGCCAGCAGTGGGCGGACAGCTTTTGGGGCCAACGTCCTGACTTTC. This chain joins TRBV27 and TRBJ2-6, with TRBD1 as a possible D gene (6 bases). CDR3 length equals 16 residues. Looked up from germline, CDR1 is MNHEY and CDR2 is SMNVEV (reference sequence). The V gene lost 5 bases and the J gene lost 3 bases, with 14 bases spanning the gap.

The rearrangement links TRBV30 to TRBJ2-7, with a possible D match to TRBD1 (6 bases). The V gene lost 3 bases and the J gene lost 3 bases, with 15 bases spanning the gap. Per germline, CDR1 GTSNPN and CDR2 SVGIG (reference sequence). The CDR3 is made up of 14 amino acids. The CDR3 nucleotides are TGTGCCTGGAGCCGATGGCCAGGGGACTACGAGCAGTACTTC. It codes for CAWSRWPGDYEQYF.

The CDR3 region has the DNA TGTGCCAGTAGTATAAGAACCACATCTCGGGGGGCGAGAGAGACCCAGTACTTC. This translates into CASSIRTTSRGARETQYF. The V and J genes are TRBV19 and TRBJ2-5; D might be TRBD2 (7 bases). The V end was cut by 2 bases, the J end by 4 bases, with 23 bases between. CDR3 length equals 18 residues. Germline lookup yields CDR1 LNHDA and CDR2 SQIVND (reference sequence).

The chain couples TRBV7-6 to TRBJ2-3; weak D call: TRBD1 (6 bases). Germline values: CDR1 SGHVS, CDR2 FNYEAQ. Trimming removed 3 bases from V and 1 base from J, with 11 bases in between. The CDR3 spans 15 residues. CDR3 residues: CASSFSRGGTDTQYF. As DNA, the CDR3 is TGTGCCAGCAGCTTCAGCAGGGGAGGCACAGATACGCAGTATTTT.

In DNA form, the CDR3 reads TGTGCCAGTAGTGTAGCGGGGGGTTCGAAGACCCAGTACTTC. Its protein is CASSVAGGSKTQYF. The V and J genes are TRBV19 and TRBJ2-5; TRBD2 aligns across 10 bases. CDR1 is LNHDA and CDR2 is SQIVND in the germline V gene (reference sequence). The CDR3 runs to 14 residues. The ends lost 5 bases at V and 6 bases at J; junction bases unmatched: 6.